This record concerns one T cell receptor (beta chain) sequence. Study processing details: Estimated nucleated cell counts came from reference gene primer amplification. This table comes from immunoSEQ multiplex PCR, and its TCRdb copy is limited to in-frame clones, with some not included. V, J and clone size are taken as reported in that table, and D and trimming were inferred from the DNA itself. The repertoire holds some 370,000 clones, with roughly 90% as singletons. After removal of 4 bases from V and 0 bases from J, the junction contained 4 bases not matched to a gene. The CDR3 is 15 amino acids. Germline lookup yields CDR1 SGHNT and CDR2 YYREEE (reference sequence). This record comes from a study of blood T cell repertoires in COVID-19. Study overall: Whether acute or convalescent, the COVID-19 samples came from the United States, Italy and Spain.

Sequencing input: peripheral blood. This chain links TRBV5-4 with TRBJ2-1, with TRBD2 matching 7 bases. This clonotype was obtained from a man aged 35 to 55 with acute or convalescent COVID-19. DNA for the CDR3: TGTGCCAGCAGCCTAGCGGCGAGCTCCTACAATGAGCAGTTCTTC. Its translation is CASSLAASSYNEQFF.